This record covers a single T cell receptor beta chain. Only in-frame clones appear in the TCRdb table, and some are missing; sequencing was by immunoSEQ multiplex PCR. The sample shows more than 90,000 clones, around 95% of them seen only once. The germline CDR1 and CDR2 sequences are MNHEY and SMNVEV (reference sequence). The CDR3 is made up of 15 amino acids. Losses at the gene ends were 5 bases for V and 4 bases for J; bases not matched to a gene: 8. This specimen belongs to a study of technical replicates of blood from a few donors. The origin of this receptor is a human donor in good health. The sample comprised T cells isolated from PBMCs. The rearrangement links TRBV27 to TRBJ2-5; 9 bases map to TRBD1. This chain's CDR3 is CASSPHRGRLETQYF. The DNA for the CDR3 is TGTGCCAGCAGTCCCCACAGGGGGCGGTTAGAGACCCAGTACTTC.